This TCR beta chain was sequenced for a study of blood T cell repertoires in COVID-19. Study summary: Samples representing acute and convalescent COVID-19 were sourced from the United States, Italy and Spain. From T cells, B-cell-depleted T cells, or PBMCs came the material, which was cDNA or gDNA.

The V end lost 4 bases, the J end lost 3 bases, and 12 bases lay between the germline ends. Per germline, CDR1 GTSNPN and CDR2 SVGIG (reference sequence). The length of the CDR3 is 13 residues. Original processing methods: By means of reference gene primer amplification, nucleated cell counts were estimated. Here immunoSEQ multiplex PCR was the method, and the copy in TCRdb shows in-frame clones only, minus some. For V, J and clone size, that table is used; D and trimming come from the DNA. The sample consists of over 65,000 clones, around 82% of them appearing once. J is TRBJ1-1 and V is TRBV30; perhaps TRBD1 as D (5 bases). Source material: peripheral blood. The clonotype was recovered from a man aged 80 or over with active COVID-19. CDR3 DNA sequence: TGTGCCTGGAAGCAGGGTTTGCACACTGAAGCTTTCTTT. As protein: CAWKQGLHTEAFF.